A selection of T cell receptor beta chains follows, all from one sample in a study of T cell responses to AZD1222 COVID-19 vaccine. Using immunoSEQ multiplex PCR, the repertoire was profiled, and TCRdb retains in-frame clones only, with some absent. The sample has about 110,000 clones, more than 85% seen once; the top ten hold roughly 1.3%. The sample consisted of peripheral blood, taken on day 0 of AZD1222 vaccination. These receptors were collected from an adult in good health. Both conserved end residues are part of each CDR3. Expanded clones are given a class, and other clones once, few, many or no size at all.

abundance | j_gene | len | v_gene | CDR3aa
- | TRBJ2-5 | 13 | TRBV7-2 | CASSDRGRETQYF
- | TRBJ2-3 | 16 | TRBV24-1 | CATSARRGTSTDTQYF
- | TRBJ2-7 | 14 | TRBV7-2 | CASSFDGGPYEQYF
- | TRBJ1-1 | 12 | TRBV6-2/TRBV6-3 | CASSFLNTEAFF
- | TRBJ1-5 | 16 | TRBV2 | CASGVTGGSSNQPQHF
- | TRBJ1-4 | 14 | TRBV19 | CASSIASGREKLFF
- | TRBJ1-6 | 15 | TRBV7-2 | CASSLLGGGNSPLHF
- | TRBJ1-5 | 12 | TRBV12-3/TRBV12-4 | CASSPRQQPQHF
- | TRBJ1-1 | 14 | TRBV19 | CASSPQGRNTEAFF
- | TRBJ1-6 | 15 | TRBV28 | CASRTQGADNSPLHF
- | TRBJ2-1 | 16 | TRBV11-2 | CASSWTSGYPYNEQFF
- | TRBJ2-3 | 15 | TRBV28 | CASSTAGQGSDTQYF
- | TRBJ2-3 | 12 | TRBV18 | CASSPGHPTQYF
- | TRBJ1-5 | 15 | TRBV19 | CASRRQGGGNQPQHF
- | TRBJ2-1 | 14 | TRBV9 | CASSVASANNEQFF
- | TRBJ2-7 | 14 | TRBV5-6 | CASSLSVTTYEQYF
once | TRBJ2-7 | 14 | TRBV9 | CASSVVSRDYEQYF
- | TRBJ2-5 | 13 | TRBV28 | CATMRGGEETQYF
- | TRBJ1-5 | 10 | TRBV20-1 | CSAQWQPQHF
- | TRBJ2-5 | 19 | TRBV4-2 | CASSPTMGLAGGGVETQYF
- | TRBJ1-1 | 14 | TRBV7-2 | CASSLGQGYTEAFF
- | TRBJ1-2 | 12 | TRBV3-1/TRBV3-2 | CASSQEGRGYTF
few | TRBJ1-4 | 15 | TRBV5-1 | CASSLIGTTNEKLFF
- | TRBJ1-2 | 14 | TRBV4-1 | CASSQGPREYGYTF
once | TRBJ2-2 | 18 | TRBV9 | CASSVVGSGGPFTGELFF
- | TRBJ2-5 | 15 | TRBV19 | CASSIGRVRQETQYF
- | TRBJ1-2 | 14 | TRBV7-2 | CASSFRFTGYGYTF
- | TRBJ2-2 | 14 | TRBV19 | CASSIDAGTGELFF
- | TRBJ1-2 | 11 | TRBV19 | CASTDRDGYTF